The rows below give T cell receptor beta chains drawn from one sample of a study of blood T cell repertoires in COVID-19. Method: immunoSEQ multiplex PCR; TCRdb's copy keeps in-frame clones and lacks some. The sample includes tens of thousands of clones, roughly nine tenths seen only once; the top ten take approximately 8.1%. Sequenced input: peripheral blood. All receptors come from a human donor in a cohort sampled during active COVID-19. Each CDR3 is given with its conserved first and last residue. The order of the fields is clone size, J gene, V gene, D gene, CDR3 DNA, CDR3 protein. D genes are given only for firm matches. The size entry is marked missing in some rows and otherwise reads once, few, many or a size class.

NA,TRBJ2-5,TRBV6-2/TRBV6-3,TRBD2,TGTGCCAGCAGTTACCAGGGCGGGAGGGCGACGGAGACCCAGTACTTC,CASSYQGGRATETQYF
NA,TRBJ1-2,TRBV7-9,NA,TGTGCCAGCAGCTTAGACGATCTGTTGGCTTCATTC,CASSLDDLLASF
NA,TRBJ2-5,TRBV6-5,TRBD1,TGTGCCAGCAGACCGGGACAGGGAGGGACCCAGTACTTC,CASRPGQGGTQYF
NA,TRBJ2-3,TRBV6-2/TRBV6-3,TRBD2,TGTGCCAGCAGTCGCGGGAGTTCCGCAGATACGCAGTATTTT,CASSRGSSADTQYF
NA,TRBJ1-1,TRBV6-2/TRBV6-3,TRBD1,TGTGCCAGCAGTCCGCACTCCCCGGGACAGTCTGAAGCTTTCTTT,CASSPHSPGQSEAFF
NA,TRBJ2-3,TRBV6-2/TRBV6-3,NA,TGTGCCAGCAGTTATCGGGGTAGTCTATCTGATACGCAGTATTTT,CASSYRGSLSDTQYF
NA,TRBJ2-7,TRBV5-4,NA,TGTGCCAGCAGCTCCCCAAAGCTCGGGGACACCACCCCCTCCTACGAGCAGTACTTC,CASSSPKLGDTTPSYEQYF
NA,TRBJ2-1,TRBV5-1,TRBD2,TGCGCCAGCAGCTTGGCCGGACTAGCGGGCTACAATGAGCAGTTCTTC,CASSLAGLAGYNEQFF
NA,TRBJ2-7,TRBV7-8,TRBD2,TGTGCCAGCAGCCCACGACTAGCGGGGGTCTACGAGCAGTACTTC,CASSPRLAGVYEQYF
NA,TRBJ1-4,TRBV7-2,NA,TGTGCCAGCAGCTTAGGGAGCAGGGGCTCGAATGAAAAACTGTTTTTT,CASSLGSRGSNEKLFF
NA,TRBJ2-7,TRBV2,NA,TGTGCCAGCAGTGAAGCCGGAGGCTCCTACGAGCAGTACTTC,CASSEAGGSYEQYF
once,TRBJ1-3,TRBV5-4,NA,TGTGCCAGCACCCACTCCAGGGGATCTGGAAACACCATATATTTT,CASTHSRGSGNTIYF
NA,TRBJ2-4,TRBV7-9,NA,TGTGCCAGCAGCCCTAGCTCTGGGGGGAAAAACATTCAGTACTTC,CASSPSSGGKNIQYF
NA,TRBJ1-1,TRBV20-1,NA,TGCAGTGCAGTCGAGTTGGCTGAAGCTTTCTTT,CSAVELAEAFF
NA,TRBJ2-1,TRBV4-3,TRBD2,TGCGCCAGCAGCCTCCCTCCGGGGGGCTCCTACAATGAGCAGTTCTTC,CASSLPPGGSYNEQFF
NA,TRBJ1-5,TRBV19,NA,TGTGCCAGTAGTATAGTGGGGTTTTTGGGAGGCCAGCCCCAGCATTTT,CASSIVGFLGGQPQHF
NA,TRBJ2-2,TRBV25-1,TRBD2,TGTGCCAGCAGTACACCGCTGGGGAGGGCGGATTTCACCGGGGAGCTGTTTTTT,CASSTPLGRADFTGELFF
NA,TRBJ2-7,TRBV7-8,NA,TGTGCCAGCAGCGCAGGCCCGGTAGTGTACGAGCAGTACTTC,CASSAGPVVYEQYF
once,TRBJ2-7,TRBV27,NA,TGTGCCAGCAGTTTTGCGGCAGGGGGGCTCGGCGAGCAGTACTTC,CASSFAAGGLGEQYF
NA,TRBJ2-3,TRBV27,TRBD1,TGTGCCAGCAGTTTCCCGGGACAGGGGGCGGATACGCAGTATTTT,CASSFPGQGADTQYF
NA,TRBJ2-1,TRBV5-5,TRBD2,TGTGCCAGCAGCCGACTAGCGGGGGGTCTTTCCTACAATGAGCAGTTCTTC,CASSRLAGGLSYNEQFF
NA,TRBJ2-5,TRBV11-3,TRBD1,TGTGCCAGCAGCTCTGGGACAGGGTATCAAGAGACCCAGTACTTC,CASSSGTGYQETQYF
once,TRBJ1-5,TRBV28,NA,TGTGCCAGCACCCCCTGGGGGGGCAATCAGCCCCAGCATTTT,CASTPWGGNQPQHF
NA,TRBJ1-6,TRBV5-6,TRBD1,TGTGCCAGCAGCTTTTGGGACAGGGGTAATTCACCCCTCCACTTT,CASSFWDRGNSPLHF